The following is a T cell receptor (beta chain) sequence with its context. The antigen is unknown. These data come from a study of T cells in tuberculosis. About the research overall: Blood was taken before or within 7 days of anti-tuberculosis therapy. Study-level findings and limits: GEM motif frequencies gave around 70% accuracy; the GMM repertoire gave about 86%. Smaller alpha distances in active tuberculosis partly reflected shorter CDR3-alpha lengths.

Generated by immunoSEQ multiplex PCR, the TCRdb table keeps only in-frame clones and is missing some. The profile shows some 49,000 clones, roughly 96% of them singletons. The V segment lost 0 bases and the J segment 7 bases; nucleotides outside the gene matches: 1. The CDR3 is 13 residues long. Germline loops: CDR1 SGHRS, CDR2 YFSETQ. This sample's time point: new active TB diagnosis, blood taken before or within 7 days of starting treatment. Patients were newly diagnosed, HIV-seronegative, and aged 18 or older. The sample here was PBMCs, taken at tuberculosis diagnosis. The receptor was isolated from an adult with tuberculosis. This chain uses TRBV5-1 with TRBJ2-1; TRBD1 matches at 7 bases. CDR3 protein: CASSLARGNEQFF. The CDR3 bases are TGCGCCAGCAGCTTGGCCAGGGGGAATGAGCAGTTCTTC.